This TCR beta chain was sequenced during a study of Ad26.COV2.S vaccination and SARS-CoV-2 variants. The repertoire was sequenced with immunoSEQ multiplex PCR; TCRdb's copy has only in-frame clones and lacks some. Seen here are about 460,000 clones, roughly nine tenths observed once, and the top ten hold around 1.6%. Treatment of the sample: 15 to 20 received Ad26.COV2.S at low or high dose, single or two shots; several received placebo; per-sample allocation not given. Samples analyzed were those drawn on day 63 after the first vaccine or placebo injection. The CDR3 totals 15 residues. V lost 1 base and J lost 4, with 11 bases in between. Germline V CDR1 and CDR2: SGHAT, FQNNGV.

The genes are TRBV11-2 and TRBJ1-3; D gene ambiguous. The TCR originated in a person between 18 and 60 years old who received the Ad26.COV2.S COVID-19 vaccine or a placebo. The sequences come from peripheral blood, collected in a trial of Ad26.COV2.S vaccine versus placebo. The CDR3 reads CASSLVRGTGNTIYF. The DNA for the CDR3 is TGTGCCAGCAGCTTAGTTCGGGGAACCGGAAACACCATATATTTT. The full variable domain, completed using reference TRBV11-2 and TRBJ1-3, is EAGVAQSPRYKIIEKRQSVAFWCNPISGHATLYWYQQILGQGPKLLIQFQNNGVVDDSQLPKDRFSAERLKGVDSTLKIQPAKLEDSAVYLCASSLVRGTGNTIYFGEGSWLTVV.